This T cell receptor (beta chain) was found in a study of identical twins. Study outcomes and limitations: In drawing conclusions, the study used cross-sectional statistical analysis and did not follow the same donors.

Germline loops: CDR1 MNHNY, CDR2 SVGAGI (reference sequence). The CDR3 spans 12 residues. Deletions cut 4 bases from V and 5 bases from J, with 8 bases between. Many counts were recorded for this clonotype. Its antigen is not known. Carrying unique molecular identifiers, the cDNA also gained a universal primer site through template switching. One entry per CDR3 protein, called by TCRdb with MiXCR from the 5' RACE reads. Seen here are 460,000 or so distinct CDR3 sequences, about 14% observed once, and the top ten hold around 0.57%. Donors were all healthy Caucasians. The data also belong to a second study, concerning yellow fever vaccine responses in identical twins.

Material: CD4+ T cells sorted from blood. V gene TRBV6-6 combines with J gene TRBJ2-5, with D possibly TRBD2 on 5 matching bases. The TCR originated in a woman between 18 and 29 years old in good health. CDR3 DNA sequence: TGTGCCAGCAGTTCAGCGGTGGAGACCCAGTACTTC. It codes for CASSSAVETQYF.